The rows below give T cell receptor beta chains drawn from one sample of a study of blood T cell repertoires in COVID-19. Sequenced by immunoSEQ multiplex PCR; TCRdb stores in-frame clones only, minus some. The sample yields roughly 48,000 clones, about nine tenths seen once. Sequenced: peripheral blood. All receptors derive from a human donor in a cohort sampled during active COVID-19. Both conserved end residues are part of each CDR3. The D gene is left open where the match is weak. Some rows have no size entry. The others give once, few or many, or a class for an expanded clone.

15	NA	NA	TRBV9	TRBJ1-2	CASSVESGAPYGYTF	TGTGCCAGCAGCGTAGAATCAGGGGCCCCCTATGGCTACACCTTC
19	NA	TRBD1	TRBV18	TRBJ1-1	CASSPRTKTGGSSNTEAFF	TGTGCCAGCTCACCACGAACAAAGACAGGGGGCTCGTCGAACACTGAAGCTTTCTTT
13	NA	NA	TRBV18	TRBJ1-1	CASSPPGDTEAFF	TGTGCCAGCTCACCACCCGGGGACACTGAAGCTTTCTTT
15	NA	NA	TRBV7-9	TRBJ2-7	CASSPQVLSPYEQYF	TGTGCCAGCAGCCCCCAGGTCCTGTCCCCCTACGAGCAGTACTTC
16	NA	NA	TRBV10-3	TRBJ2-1	CAITERAASSYNEQFF	TGTGCCATCACCGAGCGAGCAGCGAGCTCCTACAATGAGCAGTTCTTC
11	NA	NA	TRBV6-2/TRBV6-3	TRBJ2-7	CASSYGGEQYF	TGTGCCAGCAGTTACGGAGGCGAGCAGTACTTC
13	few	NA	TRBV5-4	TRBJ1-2	CASSLAQNYGYTF	TGTGCCAGCAGCTTGGCCCAGAACTATGGCTACACCTTC
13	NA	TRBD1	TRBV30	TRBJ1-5	CAWSRTGDQPQHF	TGTGCCTGGAGTCGGACAGGGGATCAGCCCCAGCATTTT
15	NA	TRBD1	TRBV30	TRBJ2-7	CAWSVPQTGVYEQYF	TGTGCCTGGAGTGTACCTCAGACAGGGGTCTACGAGCAGTACTTC
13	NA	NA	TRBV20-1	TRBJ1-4	CSASGQAGEKLFF	TGCAGTGCTAGTGGGCAGGCTGGGGAAAAACTGTTTTTT
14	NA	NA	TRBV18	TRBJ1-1	CASSPATDNTEAFF	TGTGCCAGCTCACCAGCGACAGACAACACTGAAGCTTTCTTT
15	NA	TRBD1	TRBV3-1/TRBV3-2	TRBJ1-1	CASSQGPGTGSEAFF	TGTGCCAGCAGCCAGGGTCCCGGGACAGGGAGCGAAGCTTTCTTT